A selection of T cell receptor beta chains follows, all from one sample in a study of PD-1 blockade in classical Hodgkin lymphoma. This table comes from immunoSEQ multiplex PCR, and its TCRdb copy is limited to in-frame clones, with some not included. The sample contains more than 95,000 clones, roughly nine tenths of which appear only once. The material was peripheral blood mononuclear cells (PBMCs), obtained before the fourth cycle of nivolumab. These receptors were obtained from a human donor with classical Hodgkin lymphoma. The conserved cysteine and the conserved F or W are not part of the CDR3 here. The D gene is left open where the match is weak.

TRBV6-1	NA	TRBJ2-7	ASSTPPGYEQY
TRBV15	TRBD1	TRBJ1-2	ATSPDRGRGYT
TRBV4-1	NA	TRBJ1-5	ASSQAAAPINNQPQH
TRBV28	NA	TRBJ2-7	ASSSGLTYEQY
TRBV6-5	NA	TRBJ1-6	ASSYSTGPLH
TRBV6-5	TRBD2	TRBJ2-3	ASRYLSGSSPDTQY
TRBV11-2	NA	TRBJ2-3	ASSLEGLTDTQY
TRBV5-6	NA	TRBJ2-3	ASRETLTDTQY
TRBV19	TRBD1	TRBJ1-2	ASSISQGAGGYT
TRBV7-2	NA	TRBJ2-3	ASSPGPLGGTQY
TRBV5-1	TRBD2	TRBJ2-7	ASSPGTSGYEQY
TRBV19	NA	TRBJ1-2	ASSSVGIANYGYT
TRBV27	NA	TRBJ2-5	ASSLGLWETQY
TRBV19	NA	TRBJ1-1	ASSIKGTGNTEAF
TRBV11-2	NA	TRBJ2-4	ASSLDYQENIQY
TRBV27	NA	TRBJ1-4	ASGYRQTNEKLF
TRBV5-5	TRBD2	TRBJ2-7	ASSEPGGPGEQY
TRBV6-5	NA	TRBJ2-7	ASSYSESYEQY
TRBV2	NA	TRBJ2-5	ASSDGATRDWETQY
TRBV7-9	NA	TRBJ2-5	ASSLAQETQY